This is a list of T cell receptor beta chains from one sample in a study of blood T cell repertoires in COVID-19. Clones were sequenced by immunoSEQ multiplex PCR, and TCRdb holds only the in-frame ones, with some missing. The top ten clones hold roughly 2.3% of a sample with fewer than 350,000 clones, 80% to 90% of them seen once. The material sequenced was PBMCs or T cells enriched from blood (not recorded which). Receptor source: a man aged 30-40 years who had recovered from COVID-19. Each CDR3 is given without its conserved first and last residue.

v_call cdr3_length cdr3_aa
TRBV5-1 12 ASSPGQGKDTQY
TRBV5-6 13 ASSLRGTGIAKLF
TRBV9 12 ASSLLGTGSEAF
TRBV15 12 ATDLKTEPKTQY
TRBV11-2 13 ASSPNTLFSYGYT
TRBV7-2 13 ASSLVIADNSPLH
TRBV5-4 13 ASSLGGNSYNEQF
TRBV4-2 12 ASSQDGGNTEAF
TRBV24-1 14 ATSDFGQGTNYGYT
TRBV11-3 13 ASSLSGANYNEQF
TRBV5-1 13 ASSLAEVRTDTQY
TRBV18 12 ASSTGLAPYEQY
TRBV11-2 13 ASSLQGSSNQPQH
TRBV4-3 11 ASSLGQGLEQY
TRBV11-2 12 ASSLGQTNSPLH
TRBV5-6 11 ASTLDRDTEAF
TRBV5-1 12 ASSLSPGPYEQY
TRBV5-1 14 ASSPKGGGDDTEAF
TRBV6-2/TRBV6-3 13 ASSPRDRRNYGYT
TRBV5-4 11 ASSSSGSGELF
TRBV7-2 14 ASSLAQGATGNTIY
TRBV19 12 ASSRGTGVSPLH
TRBV5-1 14 ASSLGPGGPGYGYT
TRBV5-1 11 ASSKDRVGGYT
TRBV5-1 14 ASARDRSSGANVLT
TRBV28 10 ACGQGQETQY
TRBV2 11 ASSLDSAGELF
TRBV13 16 ASSLGGGTVSAGDTQY